Below are 19 T cell receptor beta chains sequenced from a single sample in a study of OX40 agonist ivuxolimab in advanced cancers. Generated by immunoSEQ multiplex PCR, the TCRdb table keeps only in-frame clones and is missing some. The table records 50,000 to 65,000 clones, around 82% of them present only once. Sequencing was performed on CD4+ or CD8+ T cells sorted from blood, taken in a trial of the OX40 agonist ivuxolimab. Every receptor here comes from an adult with an advanced solid tumor such as melanoma, head and neck, liver or kidney cancer.

The chain has TRBV6-4 and TRBJ2-1, with D possibly being TRBD2 (7 bases). The CDR3 runs to 15 residues. Per germline, CDR1 MRHNA and CDR2 SNTAGT. V lost 4 bases, J lost 5 bases, and 15 bases lay in between. This CDR3 reads CASSVDWGGDNEQFF. The CDR3 nucleotides read TGTGCCAGCAGTGTGGACTGGGGGGGCGACAATGAGCAGTTCTTC.

The chain uses TRBV5-1 and TRBJ1-2, with unresolved D. The CDR3 is made up of 13 amino acids. CDR1 and CDR2 (germline): SGHRS, YFSETQ. Between the trimmed V and J ends, which lost 5 bases and 8 bases, there was a span of 16 bases. In DNA, the CDR3 is TGCGCCAGCAGTCCCCAAGGCAGTTCGGGCTACACCTTC. Amino acids: CASSPQGSSGYTF.

The chain joins TRBV28 to TRBJ1-2; a weak D match, TRBD1 (6 bases). The CDR3 spans 13 residues. V lost 3 bases, J lost 2 bases, and 7 bases lay in between. Per germline, CDR1 MDHEN and CDR2 SYDVKM. The DNA for the CDR3 is TGTGCCAGCAGTTTTCAGGGGAACTATGGCTACACCTTC. It codes for CASSFQGNYGYTF.

CDR3: CASSLLPRVNTEAFF. CDR3 nucleotide sequence: TGTGCCAGCAGCTTATTACCCAGGGTGAACACTGAAGCTTTCTTT. The V and J genes are TRBV7-2 and TRBJ1-1; a weak D match, TRBD1 (5 bases). This CDR3 is built from 15 residues. Trimming took 2 bases from V and 0 from J, leaving 10 bases between them. In germline, CDR1 is SGHTA, CDR2 FQGNSA.

The chain joins TRBV5-6 to TRBJ2-3; D gene unclear. V lost 4 bases and J lost 1, with 22 bases in between. The CDR3 has 18 amino acids. CDR1 and CDR2 from the germline V gene are SGHDT and YYEEEE. The CDR3 sequence is CASSPSFFRTSGTDTQYF. The CDR3 nucleotides read TGTGCCAGCAGCCCCTCCTTCTTCCGGACGTCTGGCACAGATACGCAGTATTTT.

The V and J genes are TRBV7-2 and TRBJ2-7; D may be TRBD1 (6 bases). Germline V gene lookup returns CDR1 SGHTA and CDR2 FQGNSA. Trimming took off 3 bases at V and 2 bases at J, with 23 bases between the two ends. The CDR3 is 18 amino acids. The DNA for the CDR3 is TGTGCCAGCAGCTTTAAGTCGACGGTCCGGGACAAGACCTACGAGCAGTACTTC. As protein: CASSFKSTVRDKTYEQYF.

The J gene is TRBJ1-1, the V gene TRBV19; 7 bases are a match to TRBD1. Per the germline V gene, CDR1 is LNHDA and CDR2 is SQIVND (reference sequence). This CDR3 is 15 amino acids long. V was clipped by 5 bases and J by 0 bases; unmatched bases: 6. CDR3 DNA: TGTGCCAGTAGTGACCACAGGGGCGTGAACACTGAAGCTTTCTTT. Amino acid sequence: CASSDHRGVNTEAFF. The full variable domain, its missing parts supplied by reference TRBV19 and TRBJ1-1, is DGGITQSPKYLFRKEGQNVTLSCEQNLNHDAMYWYRQDPGQGLRLIYYSQIVNDFQKGDIAEGYSVSREKKESFPLTVTSAQKNPTAFYLCASSDHRGVNTEAFFGQGTRLTVV.

The gene calls are TRBV27 and TRBJ1-3; TRBD1 agrees at 7 bases. V trimming: 4 bases; J trimming: 2 bases; junction bases outside the gene matches: 5. CDR3 length equals 15 residues. Germline CDR1 is MNHEY and CDR2 is SMNVEV (reference sequence). The CDR3 loop is CASSSSDRPGNTIYF. CDR3 coding DNA: TGTGCCAGCAGTTCCTCGGACAGGCCTGGAAACACCATATATTTT.

This chain links TRBV5-5 with TRBJ1-4; 9 positions agree with TRBD1. J was trimmed by 8 bases and V by 5 bases; bases with no gene match: 10. Germline CDR1 SGHKS, CDR2 YYEKEE (reference sequence). The CDR3 runs to 15 residues. The CDR3 DNA reads as TGTGCCAGCAGTCCTAGACAGGGGGGTTCGGAAAAACTGTTTTTT. This codes for CASSPRQGGSEKLFF.

V is TRBV6-6 and J is TRBJ2-2; no clear D gene. Trimming removed 1 base at V and 3 bases at J, with 3 bases between. This CDR3 has 13 amino acids. Germline CDR1 MNHNY, CDR2 SVGAGI (reference sequence). Written as DNA, the CDR3 is TGTGCCAGCAGTTACTGGGACACCGGGGAGCTGTTTTTT. Amino acid sequence: CASSYWDTGELFF.

The V call is TRBV7-8, the J call TRBJ1-2; 8 nucleotides align to TRBD1. Unmatched junction bases numbered 10, after V lost 5 bases and J lost 5 bases. The CDR3 is 15 amino acids. Germline-derived CDR1 and CDR2 are SGHVS and FQNEAQ. The CDR3 protein is CASSILDRGGYGYTF. The CDR3 region has the DNA TGTGCCAGCAGCATACTCGACAGGGGAGGGTATGGCTACACCTTC.

This chain uses TRBV11-2 with TRBJ1-1, with D perhaps TRBD1 (5 bases). V shed 7 bases and J shed 1 base, with 19 bases lying between them. Germline CDR1 SGHAT, CDR2 FQNNGV. CDR3 length: 16 residues. CDR3 bases: TGTGCCAGCACCAAGACGGGAGGGGCTCCGAACACTGAAGCTTTCTTT. Its translation is CASTKTGGAPNTEAFF.

This chain links TRBV14 with TRBJ1-4; a possible D gene is TRBD1 (5 bases). Deletions cut 0 bases from V and 7 bases from J, with 15 bases between. CDR3 length: 16 amino acids. CDR1 and CDR2 from the germline V gene are SGHDN and FVKESK. CDR3 in DNA: TGTGCCAGCAGCCAAGAAGTTGGGGGAACAGTTGAAAAACTGTTTTTT. Protein sequence: CASSQEVGGTVEKLFF.

This chain joins TRBV6-4 and TRBJ2-1; 9 bases are shared with TRBD1. The CDR3 runs to 17 residues. Germline-derived CDR1 and CDR2 are MRHNA and SNTAGT. The J segment lost 4 bases and the V segment lost 0 bases, leaving 7 bases of the junction unmatched. CDR3 sequence (DNA): TGTGCCAGCAGTGACTCGAGTTTCGGGACAGGGTACAATGAGCAGTTCTTC. Amino acids: CASSDSSFGTGYNEQFF.

The chain links TRBV6-6 to TRBJ1-1; no reliable D call. CDR1 and CDR2 (germline): MNHNY, SVGAGI (reference sequence). V dropped 7 bases and J dropped 6 bases, with 15 bases sitting between them. This CDR3 has 13 residues. This chain's CDR3 is CASTLRHPAEAFF. Written as DNA, the CDR3 is TGTGCCAGCACTCTGAGGCATCCTGCTGAAGCTTTCTTT.

The chain links TRBV5-4 to TRBJ2-5; 8 bases map to TRBD2. Germline lookup yields CDR1 SGHNT and CDR2 YYREEE (reference sequence). CDR3 length: 15 amino acids. V gave up 0 bases and J gave up 6 bases; unmatched junction bases: 7. The CDR3 region has the DNA TGTGCCAGCAGCTTGGGCGCTAGCGGGTCAAAGACCCAGTACTTC. Translating gives CASSLGASGSKTQYF.

This sequence joins TRBV4-2 and TRBJ1-1; 8 nucleotides line up with TRBD1. This CDR3 has 16 residues. Looked up from germline, CDR1 is LGHNA and CDR2 is YNFKEQ. J was trimmed by 4 bases and V by 4 bases; bases with no gene match: 11. CDR3 amino acids: CASSPGDRGLGTEAFF. CDR3 coding DNA: TGTGCCAGCAGCCCCGGAGACAGGGGCCTGGGCACTGAAGCTTTCTTT.

The chain combines TRBV29-1 with TRBJ1-5; maybe TRBD1 (6 bases). Between the trimmed V and J ends, which lost 3 bases and 2 bases, there was a span of 11 bases. This CDR3 has 14 residues. Germline V lookup: CDR1 SQVTM, CDR2 ANQGSEA. CDR3 in amino acids: CSVDTGLGNQPQHF. As DNA, the CDR3 is TGCAGCGTTGATACAGGGCTTGGCAATCAGCCCCAGCATTTT.

By share, this clone ranks as medium-sized. V is TRBV10-1 and J is TRBJ1-5; TRBD1 might be the D (6 bases). CDR1 and CDR2 from the germline V gene are WNHNN and SYGVQD (reference sequence). There are 12 residues in the CDR3. The germline V and J ends were trimmed by 5 bases and 7 bases, with 9 bases remaining between them. The CDR3 reads CASSTGQQPQHF. CDR3 nucleotides: TGCGCCAGCAGTACTGGACAGCAGCCCCAGCATTTT.